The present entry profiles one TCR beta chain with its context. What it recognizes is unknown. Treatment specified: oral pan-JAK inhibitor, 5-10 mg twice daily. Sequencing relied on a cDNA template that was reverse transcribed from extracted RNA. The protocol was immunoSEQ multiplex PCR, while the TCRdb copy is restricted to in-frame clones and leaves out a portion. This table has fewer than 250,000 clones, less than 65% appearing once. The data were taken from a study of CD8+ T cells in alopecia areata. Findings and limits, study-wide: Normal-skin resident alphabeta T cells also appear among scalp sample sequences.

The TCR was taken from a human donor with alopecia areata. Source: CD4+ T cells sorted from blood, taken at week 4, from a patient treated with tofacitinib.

Written as DNA, the CDR3 is TGTGCCAGCAGTTACCAAGGACAGGAGACTGAAGCTTTCTTT. It is translated as CASSYQGQETEAFF. V is TRBV6-6 and J is TRBJ1-1, with 7 bases fitting TRBD1. Germline V gene lookup returns CDR1 MNHNY and CDR2 SVGAGI (reference sequence). This CDR3 region has 14 residues. V shed 2 bases, J shed 5 bases, and the junction held 5 bases outside the gene matches.